The 11 T cell receptor beta chains presented below share a single source sample, sequenced in a study of shared clonotypes between healthy human individuals. This table comes from immunoSEQ multiplex PCR, and its TCRdb copy is limited to in-frame clones, with some not included. The data show hundreds of thousands of clones, about three quarters seen once. Sequencing used memory CD4+ T cells sorted from blood. Regarding subset: CD45RA-negative fraction. The origin of the receptors is a woman in her 30s in good health.

The V gene is TRBV7-9, the J gene TRBJ2-1; 7 bases are a match to TRBD1. The CDR3 contains 16 residues. Trimming at V came to 1 base and at J to 7 bases, leaving 10 bases not matched to a gene. Germline-derived CDR1 and CDR2 are SEHNR and FQNEAQ (reference sequence). CDR3: CASSLGGTVLQNEQFF. The CDR3 coding sequence is TGTGCCAGCAGCTTAGGGGGGACAGTTTTACAAAATGAGCAGTTCTTC.

This clone has a handful of counts. The chain joins TRBV19 to TRBJ2-2; D possibly corresponds to TRBD1 (6 bases). Trimming pared 3 bases from V and 5 bases from J, leaving 13 bases between. There are 15 residues in the CDR3. Germline loops: CDR1 LNHDA, CDR2 SQIVND (reference sequence). The CDR3 loop is CASSIGQGTTGELFF. The CDR3 nucleotides read TGTGCCAGTAGTATTGGTCAGGGGACAACCGGGGAGCTGTTTTTT.

The rearrangement uses TRBV4-2 and TRBJ1-1; D is unresolved. Looked up from germline, CDR1 is LGHNA and CDR2 is YNFKEQ. This CDR3 is built from 13 residues. V lost 3 bases to trimming and J lost 2 bases, with 7 bases between them. The CDR3 loop is CASSQGPNTEAFF. CDR3 coding DNA: TGTGCCAGCAGCCAGGGCCCAAACACTGAAGCTTTCTTT.

The genes are TRBV23-1 and TRBJ1-2; D not certain. TRBV23-1 falls under the ORF class, with uncertain function. The ends were cut back, 7 bases at V and 6 bases at J, with 21 bases in the middle. The CDR3 is made up of 15 amino acids. The CDR3 protein is CASITPSSTKNGYTF. As DNA, the CDR3 is TGCGCCAGCATCACCCCCAGTTCGACTAAGAATGGCTACACCTTC.

This clone was seen more than once but under ten times. This chain connects TRBV11-3 to TRBJ2-7, with TRBD1 as a possible D gene (5 bases). Looked up from germline, CDR1 is SGHNT and CDR2 is YENEEA. V lost 5 bases and J lost 6, with 17 bases in between. The CDR3 contains 14 residues. The CDR3 region is CASSPRQGLFEQYF. CDR3 in DNA: TGTGCCAGCAGCCCCCGGCAGGGCTTATTCGAGCAGTACTTC.

The chain has TRBV2 and TRBJ2-7; D is ambiguous. CDR1 and CDR2 from the germline V gene are SNHLY and FYNNEI. Trimming removed 7 bases at V and 2 bases at J, with 15 bases between. The CDR3 sequence is 14 residues long. CDR3 DNA sequence: TGTGCCAGCACGGTAGACTTCTTAACCTACGAGCAGTACTTC. Residues: CASTVDFLTYEQYF.

A note on this clone: Other DNA sequences in this specimen translate into the identical CDR3. This sequence joins TRBV5-6 and TRBJ1-2; weak D call: TRBD1 (5 bases). The V end lost 4 bases, the J end lost 2 bases, and 9 bases lay between the germline ends. Germline CDR1 is SGHDT and CDR2 is YYEEEE. The CDR3 is 13 residues long. CDR3 sequence: CASSLAGNYGYTF. For the CDR3, the DNA is TGTGCCAGCAGCCTCGCAGGGAACTATGGCTACACCTTC.

The chain is built from TRBV5-1 and TRBJ2-1; a weak D match, TRBD2 (5 bases). CDR1 and CDR2 (germline): SGHRS, YFSETQ. Trimming shortened V by 4 bases and J by 4 bases, and 15 bases separated the two germline ends. The CDR3 has 15 amino acids. The CDR3 loop is CASSRDYNLYNEQFF. In DNA form, the CDR3 reads TGCGCCAGCAGCCGAGACTACAACCTTTACAATGAGCAGTTCTTC.

This chain links TRBV19 with TRBJ1-4; unclear D gene. Germline V gene sequence: CDR1 LNHDA, CDR2 SQIVND (reference sequence). V was clipped by 1 base and J by 8 bases, with 8 bases between them. CDR3 length equals 13 residues. The CDR3 region has the DNA TGTGCCAGTAGTATAGTCCCGAGGGAAAAACTGTTTTTT. It specifies CASSIVPREKLFF.

The J gene is TRBJ2-2, the V gene TRBV5-1, with D possibly being TRBD1 (6 bases). The length of the CDR3 is 16 residues. In germline, CDR1 is SGHRS, CDR2 YFSETQ. Between the trimmed V and J ends, which lost 0 bases and 0 bases, there was a span of 9 bases. As DNA, the CDR3 is TGCGCCAGCAGCTTGGTCGGACAGTCGAACACCGGGGAGCTGTTTTTT. It encodes CASSLVGQSNTGELFF.

This clone occurred a few times. The CDR3 reads CASSLPGGRSSYNEQFF. CDR3 nucleotide sequence: TGTGCCAGCAGCTTACCGGGCGGGCGCTCCTCCTACAATGAGCAGTTCTTC. The chain recombines TRBV11-2 with TRBJ2-1, with a weak D call TRBD2 (5 bases). Germline loops: CDR1 SGHAT, CDR2 FQNNGV. V lost 2 bases, J lost 0 bases, and 14 bases lay in between. This CDR3 has 17 residues.